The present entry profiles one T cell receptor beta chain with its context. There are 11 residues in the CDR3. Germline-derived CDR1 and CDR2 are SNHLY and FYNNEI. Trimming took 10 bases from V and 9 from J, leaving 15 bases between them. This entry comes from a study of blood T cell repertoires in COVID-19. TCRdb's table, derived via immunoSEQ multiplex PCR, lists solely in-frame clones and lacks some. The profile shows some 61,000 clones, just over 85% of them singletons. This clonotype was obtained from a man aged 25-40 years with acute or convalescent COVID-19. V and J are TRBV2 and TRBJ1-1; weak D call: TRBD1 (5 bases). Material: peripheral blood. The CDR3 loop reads CATPGGGQAFF. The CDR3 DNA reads TGTGCCACCCCGGGGGGGGGTCAAGCTTTCTTT.